This TCR beta chain was captured by sequencing in a study of OX40 agonist ivuxolimab in advanced cancers. Assay: immunoSEQ multiplex PCR; the TCRdb copy retains only in-frame clones and omits some. The sample shows approximately 76,000 clones, approximately 86% of them seen only once. In regard to this clone: No antigen is known for it.

This CDR3 has 14 residues. Germline lookup yields CDR1 SNHLY and CDR2 FYNNEI. J lost 3 bases, V lost 6 bases, and 5 bases had no gene match. General study findings and limits: Averaged across samples, CD8+ T cells carried more expanded clones than CD4+ did. Among patients with partial responses at 0.1-3.0 mg/kg, clonal expansion was among the lowest.

This chain connects TRBV2 to TRBJ1-5, with 7 bases aligning to TRBD1. This sequence was found in an adult with an advanced solid tumor such as melanoma, head and neck, liver or kidney cancer. This sample comprised CD4+ or CD8+ T cells sorted from blood, obtained in a trial of the OX40 agonist ivuxolimab. This CDR3 is CASRATGNNQPQHF. The CDR3 nucleotides are TGTGCCAGCAGAGCGACAGGGAACAATCAGCCCCAGCATTTT. Full variable domain (rest looked up from reference TRBV2 and TRBJ1-5): EPEVTQTPSHQVTQMGQEVILRCVPISNHLYFYWYRQILGQKVEFLVSFYNNEISEKSEIFDDQFSVERPDGSNFTLKIRSTKLEDSAMYFCASRATGNNQPQHFGDGTRLSIL.